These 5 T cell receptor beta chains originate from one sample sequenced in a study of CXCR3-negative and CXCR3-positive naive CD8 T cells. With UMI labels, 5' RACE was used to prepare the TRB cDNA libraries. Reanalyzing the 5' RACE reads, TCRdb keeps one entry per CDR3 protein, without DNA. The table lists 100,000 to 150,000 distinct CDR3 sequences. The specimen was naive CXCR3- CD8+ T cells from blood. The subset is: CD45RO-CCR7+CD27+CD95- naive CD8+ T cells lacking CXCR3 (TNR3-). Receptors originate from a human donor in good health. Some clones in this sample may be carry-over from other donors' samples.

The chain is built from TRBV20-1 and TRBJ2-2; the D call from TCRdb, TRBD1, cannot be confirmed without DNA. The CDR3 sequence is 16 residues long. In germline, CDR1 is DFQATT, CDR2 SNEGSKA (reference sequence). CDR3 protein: CSALDMTRWDTGELFF.

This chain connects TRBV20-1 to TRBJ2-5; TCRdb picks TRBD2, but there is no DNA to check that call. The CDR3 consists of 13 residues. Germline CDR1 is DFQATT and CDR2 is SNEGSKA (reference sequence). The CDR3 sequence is CSASGSSTDEQYF.

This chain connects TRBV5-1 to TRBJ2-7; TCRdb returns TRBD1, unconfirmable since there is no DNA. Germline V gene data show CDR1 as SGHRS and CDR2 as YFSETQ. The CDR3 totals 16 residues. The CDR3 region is CASRPAATGMDDEQYF.

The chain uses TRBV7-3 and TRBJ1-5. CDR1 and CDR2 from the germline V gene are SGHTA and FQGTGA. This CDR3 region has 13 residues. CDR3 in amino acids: CASSSSGYQPQHF.

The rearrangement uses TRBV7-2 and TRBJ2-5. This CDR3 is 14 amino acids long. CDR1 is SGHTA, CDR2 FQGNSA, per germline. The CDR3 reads CASIELSFQETQYF.